The rows below give T cell receptor beta chains drawn from one sample of a study of T cell changes during pregnancy in multiple sclerosis. This table comes from immunoSEQ multiplex PCR, and its TCRdb copy is limited to in-frame clones, with some not included. The sample holds about 40,000 clones, 89% seen once. The sample here was CD4+ T cells from peripheral blood mononuclear cells, taken in the first trimester of pregnancy. The receptor set was obtained from a female donor with multiple sclerosis, enrolled in a pregnancy study. Both conserved end residues are part of each CDR3. The D gene is left open where the match is weak. The size entry is marked missing in some rows and otherwise reads once, few, many or a size class.

clone size	D gene	J gene	V gene	CDR3 protein	CDR3 DNA
NA	NA	TRBJ2-1	TRBV18	CASSPSQEDEQFF	TGTGCCAGCTCACCCTCCCAGGAGGATGAGCAGTTCTTC
NA	NA	TRBJ2-3	TRBV21-1	CASTTEDTDTQYF	TGTGCCAGCACCACGGAGGACACAGATACGCAGTATTTT
NA	NA	TRBJ2-1	TRBV7-9	CASSWQAHNEQFF	TGTGCCAGCAGCTGGCAGGCCCACAATGAGCAGTTCTTC
NA	NA	TRBJ2-1	TRBV7-2	CASSSKLGGYNEQFF	TGTGCCAGCAGCTCGAAACTCGGGGGCTACAATGAGCAGTTCTTC
NA	NA	TRBJ2-2	TRBV2	CASSTGLGYGGELFF	TGTGCCAGCAGTACGGGACTTGGGTATGGCGGGGAGCTGTTTTTT
NA	NA	TRBJ2-5	TRBV6-5	CASSYSRETQYF	TGTGCCAGCAGTTACTCTCGGGAGACCCAGTACTTC
once	TRBD1	TRBJ2-7	TRBV5-1	CASSSWRQGIYEQYF	TGCGCCAGCAGCTCCTGGCGACAGGGGATCTACGAGCAGTACTTC
NA	TRBD1	TRBJ1-5	TRBV19	CASSPGGSNQPQHF	TGTGCCAGTAGCCCAGGGGGTAGCAATCAGCCCCAGCATTTT
NA	TRBD2	TRBJ2-2	TRBV4-1	CASSLQREGRNTGELFF	TGCGCCAGCAGCCTCCAGCGGGAGGGCCGGAACACCGGGGAGCTGTTTTTT
NA	TRBD1	TRBJ1-3	TRBV7-2	CASSYSGTAGNTIYF	TGTGCCAGCAGTTATTCCGGGACAGCTGGAAACACCATATATTTT
NA	NA	TRBJ2-7	TRBV6-6	CASSPSDSLTYEQYF	TGTGCCAGCAGTCCCTCGGACAGCTTAACCTACGAGCAGTACTTC
once	TRBD1	TRBJ1-1	TRBV5-8	CASSFSPGQGATEAFF	TGTGCCAGCAGCTTTTCTCCGGGACAGGGGGCGACTGAAGCTTTCTTT
NA	NA	TRBJ1-1	TRBV6-1	CAAGGSSHMNTEAFF	TGTGCAGCGGGGGGCAGTAGTCACATGAACACTGAAGCTTTCTTT
NA	TRBD2	TRBJ2-6	TRBV10-2	CASSGVAGAGANVLTF	TGCGCCAGCAGTGGGGTAGCGGGAGCAGGGGCCAACGTCCTGACTTTC
NA	NA	TRBJ2-7	TRBV29-1	CSVGQGLLYEQYF	TGCAGCGTTGGCCAGGGTCTCCTCTACGAGCAGTACTTC
NA	TRBD2	TRBJ2-7	TRBV7-2	CAILPGGSYEQYF	TGTGCCATACTTCCGGGGGGCTCCTACGAGCAGTACTTC
NA	TRBD2	TRBJ2-5	TRBV5-1	CASSNGRTQETQYF	TGCGCCAGCAGCAACGGGAGGACCCAAGAGACCCAGTACTTC
few	NA	TRBJ1-3	TRBV5-6	CASSPYSSGNTIYF	TGTGCCAGCAGCCCCTACAGCTCTGGAAACACCATATATTTT
NA	NA	TRBJ2-7	TRBV5-1	CASSFAAGRPYEQYF	TGCGCCAGCAGCTTCGCCGCCGGTCGCCCCTACGAGCAGTACTTC
NA	NA	TRBJ1-1	TRBV10-3	CAIRDRNTEAFF	TGTGCCATCAGAGACAGGAACACTGAAGCTTTCTTT
NA	TRBD2	TRBJ2-1	TRBV5-8	CASSSYSTSGSGNEQFF	TGTGCCAGCAGCTCTTACTCGACTAGCGGGAGCGGGAATGAGCAGTTCTTC
NA	NA	TRBJ2-2	TRBV7-6	CASSPIASATGELFF	TGTGCCAGCAGCCCGATCGCTAGCGCTACCGGGGAGCTGTTTTTT
few	NA	TRBJ1-1	TRBV7-2	CASSPQVLNTEAFF	TGTGCCAGCAGCCCACAGGTTCTGAACACTGAAGCTTTCTTT
NA	NA	TRBJ2-2	TRBV6-5	CASSPGANTGELFF	TGTGCCAGCTCCCCAGGGGCGAACACCGGGGAGCTGTTTTTT
NA	TRBD1	TRBJ1-1	TRBV18	CASSQGQAPNTEAFF	TGTGCCAGCTCACAGGGACAGGCGCCGAACACTGAAGCTTTCTTT
NA	NA	TRBJ2-5	TRBV30	CAWSVPWRAKQETQYF	TGTGCCTGGAGTGTACCGTGGCGGGCAAAGCAAGAGACCCAGTACTTC
NA	NA	TRBJ2-3	TRBV5-4	CASSLGGDGTDTQYF	TGTGCCAGCAGCTTGGGCGGGGACGGCACAGATACGCAGTATTTT
NA	TRBD1	TRBJ2-1	TRBV7-6	CASSQGQYNEQFF	TGTGCCAGCAGCCAGGGACAGTACAATGAGCAGTTCTTC
NA	TRBD1	TRBJ1-5	TRBV30	CAWSPGTGPQHF	TGTGCCTGGAGTCCCGGGACAGGGCCCCAGCATTTT
NA	TRBD1	TRBJ1-4	TRBV18	CASSPRTGEKLFF	TGTGCCAGCTCACCACGGACAGGGGAAAAACTGTTTTTT
NA	NA	TRBJ2-7	TRBV19	CASSRQAQDEQYF	TGTGCCAGTAGTAGACAGGCCCAGGACGAGCAGTACTTC
NA	TRBD1	TRBJ2-7	TRBV4-3	CASSRDRAPLYEQYF	TGCGCCAGCAGCCGTGACAGGGCGCCCCTCTACGAGCAGTACTTC
NA	NA	TRBJ1-1	TRBV19	CASTHIWTKNMNTEAFF	TGTGCCAGTACCCATATATGGACAAAGAACATGAACACTGAAGCTTTCTTT
NA	NA	TRBJ1-3	TRBV18	CASSPRTASGNTIYF	TGTGCCAGCTCACCTCGGACAGCCTCTGGAAACACCATATATTTT
NA	NA	TRBJ1-5	TRBV2	CASSEQGSNQPQHF	TGTGCCAGCAGTGAGCAGGGAAGCAATCAGCCCCAGCATTTT
few	NA	TRBJ1-1	TRBV9	CASSLRVATRTEAFF	TGTGCCAGCAGCCTCAGAGTTGCCACGAGGACTGAAGCTTTCTTT
NA	TRBD1	TRBJ2-7	TRBV7-9	CASSTQTGLYEQYF	TGTGCCAGCAGCACCCAGACAGGGCTTTACGAGCAGTACTTC
NA	NA	TRBJ1-3	TRBV30	CAWSRGLLSGNTIYF	TGTGCCTGGAGTCGGGGACTCCTATCTGGAAACACCATATATTTT
NA	NA	TRBJ1-6	TRBV19	CASRTAASSYNSPLHF	TGTGCCAGTCGGACAGCCGCGAGCTCCTATAATTCACCCCTCCACTTT
few	TRBD1	TRBJ2-2	TRBV19	CASRTGANTGELFF	TGTGCCAGCCGGACAGGGGCGAACACCGGGGAGCTGTTTTTT
NA	NA	TRBJ1-3	TRBV6-5	CASSYSSGSGNTIYF	TGTGCCAGCAGTTACTCTTCCGGCTCTGGAAACACCATATATTTT
few	NA	TRBJ1-2	TRBV2	CASEWTVGSGSGSYTF	TGTGCCAGCGAATGGACAGTAGGTTCGGGTTCTGGGAGCTACACCTTC
NA	NA	TRBJ1-1	TRBV5-1	CASSSQGGNTEAFF	TGCGCCAGCAGCTCCCAGGGTGGGAACACTGAAGCTTTCTTT
NA	NA	TRBJ1-1	TRBV11-2	CASRFSVLAEAFF	TGTGCCAGCAGATTTTCAGTGCTCGCTGAAGCTTTCTTT
NA	NA	TRBJ2-5	TRBV30	CAWRTGQYQETQYF	TGTGCCTGGAGGACTGGACAGTACCAAGAGACCCAGTACTTC
NA	NA	TRBJ2-5	TRBV9	CASSLGGAGTGGETQYF	TGTGCCAGCAGCCTAGGGGGAGCCGGCACGGGTGGAGAGACCCAGTACTTC
once	TRBD2	TRBJ2-1	TRBV7-8	CASSFGGVYNEQFF	TGTGCCAGCAGCTTCGGGGGGGTGTACAATGAGCAGTTCTTC
NA	NA	TRBJ1-1	TRBV7-9	CASISTLNTEAFF	TGTGCCAGCATCAGTACACTGAACACTGAAGCTTTCTTT
once	TRBD2	TRBJ2-5	TRBV25-1	CASSVISAGEKQETQYF	TGTGCCAGCAGTGTTATTTCGGCGGGGGAGAAACAAGAGACCCAGTACTTC